In its sample, the clone carrying this TCR beta chain was seen a few times. What it recognizes is unknown. One entry per CDR3 protein, called by TCRdb with MiXCR from the 5' RACE reads. The sample has some 840,000 distinct CDR3 sequences; 10% to 15% are singletons. The sample is drawn from a study of CD8 T cells in ankylosing spondylitis. Study-wide points: Among TCR beta sequences, a motif of 7 to 9 highly homologous variants appeared characteristic of ankylosing spondylitis blood.

V gave up 4 bases and J gave up 6 bases, with 12 bases separating them. CDR3 size: 13 residues. Source material: blood, either unsorted or a sorted T cell fraction (not recorded which). This receptor was identified in a male donor with ankylosing spondylitis. This chain uses TRBV12-3 or TRBV12-4 with TRBJ1-1; D is possibly TRBD1 (5 bases). The CDR3 loop is CASSSTEVAEAFF. Written as DNA, the CDR3 is TGTGCCAGCAGTTCGACAGAGGTCGCTGAAGCTTTCTTT.